This paragraph covers one TCR beta chain sequence. Using immunoSEQ multiplex PCR, the repertoire was profiled, and TCRdb retains in-frame clones only, with some absent. The sample yields about 34,000 clones, about 92% seen once. This sample is drawn from a study of OX40 agonist ivuxolimab in advanced cancers. Study details: Three individuals attained partial responses, comprising one hepatocellular carcinoma case and two cutaneous melanoma cases.

The length of the CDR3 is 14 residues. CDR1 is SGHVS and CDR2 is FNYEAQ in the germline V gene. The V and J ends lost 1 base and 1 base respectively, with 7 bases between them. The sample was CD4+ or CD8+ T cells sorted from blood, taken in a trial of the OX40 agonist ivuxolimab. This clonotype was obtained from an adult with an advanced solid tumor such as melanoma, head and neck, liver or kidney cancer. The chain combines TRBV7-6 with TRBJ1-1, with D unresolved. This chain's CDR3 is CASSLGLGNTEAFF. CDR3 sequence (DNA): TGTGCCAGCAGCTTAGGACTGGGGAACACTGAAGCTTTCTTT.